Shown below are 18 T cell receptor beta chains from a single sample sequenced in a study of T-cell memory formation after mild COVID-19. TCRdb re-analysed the 5' RACE reads in MiXCR, keeping a single row per CDR3 protein. The sample shows about 350,000 distinct CDR3 sequences, approximately 13% of them seen only once. Sequenced sample: PBMCs or a T cell subset sorted from them (not recorded which). Receptor source: a young man who had mild COVID-19 (a few samples of this study predate the infection). Cell type and time point are not known.

This clonotype was picked up a small number of times. The chain links TRBV12-3 or TRBV12-4 to TRBJ2-3; no clear D gene. V lost 7 bases to trimming and J lost 2 bases, with 16 bases between them. This CDR3 has 15 amino acids. This chain's CDR3 is CASTPPGHLTDTQYF. CDR3 coding DNA: TGTGCCAGCACCCCGCCCGGGCACCTCACAGATACGCAGTATTTT.

This clonotype occurred a few times. The V call is TRBV29-1, the J call TRBJ1-1; D possibly corresponds to TRBD1 (5 bases). Germline CDR1 and CDR2: SQVTM and ANQGSEA. The ends were cut back, 3 bases at V and 0 bases at J, with 17 bases in the middle. There are 16 residues in the CDR3. The CDR3 reads CSVDDSPGSMNTEAFF. The CDR3 nucleotides are TGCAGCGTTGATGACAGCCCCGGATCTATGAACACTGAAGCTTTCTTT.

The chain joins TRBV4-1 to TRBJ1-4; 7 bases map to TRBD1. The CDR3 runs 14 residues. Germline CDR1 MGHRA, CDR2 YSYEKL. Trimming removed 4 bases from V and 8 bases from J; junction bases left unmatched: 7. The CDR3 here is CASSRTGGAEKLFF. The CDR3 DNA is TGCGCCAGCAGCCGGACAGGTGGAGCAGAAAAACTGTTTTTT.

The V call is TRBV6-5, the J call TRBJ2-7; D might be TRBD1 (6 bases). Germline V gene data show CDR1 as MNHEY and CDR2 as SVGAGI. Trimming took off 6 bases at V and 1 base at J, with 7 bases between the two ends. CDR3 size: 12 residues. In DNA, the CDR3 is TGTGCCAGCAGAGACAGGTCCTACGAGCAGTACGTC. This translates into CASRDRSYEQYV.

The chain couples TRBV7-9 to TRBJ2-7; maybe TRBD1 (5 bases). Germline-derived CDR1 and CDR2 are SEHNR and FQNEAQ (reference sequence). The CDR3 spans 11 residues. V gave up 5 bases and J gave up 10 bases, with 12 bases separating them. CDR3: CASSHGHHQYF. The CDR3 region has the DNA TGTGCCAGCAGCCACGGACACCACCAGTACTTC.

V and J are TRBV5-1 and TRBJ1-2; 10 bases line up with TRBD1. The CDR3 has 14 residues. Trimming cost V 3 bases and J 3 bases; bases outside gene matches: 2. Germline V gives CDR1 SGHRS, CDR2 YFSETQ. The CDR3 region is CASSSGTGDYGYTF. DNA for the CDR3: TGCGCCAGCAGCTCGGGGACAGGGGACTATGGCTACACCTTC. The full variable domain, in which reference TRBV5-1 and TRBJ1-2 provide the parts outside the CDR3, is KAGVTQTPRYLIKTRGQQVTLSCSPISGHRSVSWYQQTPGQGLQFLFEYFSETQRNKGNFPGRFSGRQFSNSRSEMNVSTLELGDSALYLCASSSGTGDYGYTFGSGTRLTVV.

The gene calls are TRBV20-1 and TRBJ2-3; D is tentatively TRBD1 or TRBD2 (6 bases each). Germline lookup yields CDR1 DFQATT and CDR2 SNEGSKA (reference sequence). V was cut by 6 bases and J by 6 bases, with 19 bases left in between. The CDR3 is 14 amino acids. The CDR3 DNA sequence: TGCAGTGCCCATGTAGGGGGGCCCCTGGATACGCAGTATTTT. Its translation: CSAHVGGPLDTQYF.

V is TRBV7-9 and J is TRBJ1-1, with unresolved D. The CDR3 extends over 12 amino acids. Trimming left V 7 bases short and J 1 base short, with 7 bases between. CDR1 SEHNR and CDR2 FQNEAQ come from the germline V gene (reference sequence). CDR3 loop: CASTPKNTEAFF. The CDR3 DNA is TGTGCCAGCACCCCCAAGAACACTGAAGCTTTCTTT. Supplemented by reference TRBV7-9 and TRBJ1-1, the full variable domain reads DTGVSQNPRHKITKRGQNVTFRCDPISEHNRLYWYRQTLGQGPEFLTYFQNEAQLEKSRLLSDRFSAERPKGSFSTLEIQRTEQGDSAMYLCASTPKNTEAFFGQGTRLTVV.

This clonotype appeared many times. This chain uses TRBV20-1 with TRBJ2-5, with TRBD2 matching 8 bases. V lost 1 base, J lost 5 bases, and 9 bases stayed unmatched. The germline CDR1 and CDR2 sequences are DFQATT and SNEGSKA (reference sequence). The CDR3 extends over 15 amino acids. The CDR3 DNA reads as TGCAGTGCTAGAGTCGGTAGCGGGGCGGGGGAGACCCAGTACTTC. Translated: CSARVGSGAGETQYF.

This chain joins TRBV5-1 and TRBJ2-2; 7 bases match TRBD1. CDR1 is SGHRS and CDR2 is YFSETQ in the germline V gene. The ends lost 2 bases at V and 3 bases at J; junction bases unmatched: 4. The CDR3 consists of 15 residues. The CDR3 region has the DNA TGCGCCAGCAGCTTTTTAGGGGGCGACACCGGGGAGCTGTTTTTT. Encoded protein: CASSFLGGDTGELFF.

Points on this clonotype: The missing conserved phenylalanine or tryptophan at the end of this CDR3 makes a read error likely. The DNA is left out, because the CDR3 cannot be placed on it with certainty; the CDR3 is given as TCRdb lists it. The chain employs TRBV6-5 and TRBJ2-7; TRBD2, the D gene given by the table, was not confirmed from the DNA. Germline V lookup: CDR1 MNHEY, CDR2 SVGAGI. With termini counted, the CDR3 has 9 amino acids. The CDR3 sequence: CASSYQQRL.

The chain links TRBV6-2 or TRBV6-3 to TRBJ2-1; 15 bases map to TRBD2. J gave up 15 bases and V 6 bases, and 9 bases lay outside the gene matches. Germline lookup yields CDR1 MNHEY and CDR2 SVGEGT. The CDR3 is 14 amino acids. The CDR3 protein is CASSPRTSGGAWFF. The CDR3 nucleotides are TGTGCCAGCAGCCCCCGGACTAGCGGGGGGGCCTGGTTCTTC.

This clonotype turned up a few times. The rearrangement uses TRBV5-1 and TRBJ1-2; D is unclear. The V and J ends lost 0 bases and 7 bases respectively, with 13 bases between them. Germline V gene lookup returns CDR1 SGHRS and CDR2 YFSETQ. The CDR3 runs to 14 residues. The CDR3 coding sequence is TGCGCCAGCAGCTTGGAATCGGGGAGCGGTGGCTACACCTTC. This encodes CASSLESGSGGYTF.

This clonotype came up a few times. The chain is built from TRBV18 and TRBJ2-5; a weak D match, TRBD1 (6 bases). Trimming removed 3 bases from V and 0 bases from J, with 8 bases in between. The CDR3 spans 14 residues. Germline CDR1 reads KGHSH; CDR2 reads LQKENI. The chain's CDR3 is CASSPGHNQETQYF. The CDR3, as DNA: TGTGCCAGCTCACCGGGACACAACCAAGAGACCCAGTACTTC.

This clonotype was detected many times. The chain uses TRBV28 and TRBJ1-1; TRBD1 might be the D (6 bases). This CDR3 contains 15 residues. Germline V gives CDR1 MDHEN, CDR2 SYDVKM. With 2 bases removed from V and 5 bases from J, the gap between germline ends came to 15 bases. DNA of the CDR3: TGTGCCAGCAGTTTAGACGGGGGGCGCGGGACTGAAGCTTTCTTT. Protein product: CASSLDGGRGTEAFF.

There are many counts of this clonotype. The V and J genes are TRBV9 and TRBJ2-5; TRBD2 matches at 9 bases. After removal of 0 bases from V and 1 base from J, the junction contained 7 bases not matched to a gene. CDR1 SGDLS and CDR2 YYNGEE come from the germline V gene. The CDR3 is 17 amino acids. CDR3 in amino acids: CASSVGGSGGSQETQYF. Here the CDR3 DNA reads TGTGCCAGCAGCGTAGGGGGTAGCGGGGGCTCCCAAGAGACCCAGTACTTC.

This clonotype was found a few times. The J gene is TRBJ2-1, the V gene TRBV12-3 or TRBV12-4, with D possibly being TRBD1 or TRBD2 (5 bases each). Trimming took off 3 bases at V and 13 bases at J, with 10 bases between the two ends. The CDR3 sequence is 11 residues long. The CDR3 DNA is TGTGCCAGCAGTTTGCTGGGACCTCAGTTCTTC. Its translation: CASSLLGPQFF.

The chain recombines TRBV9 with TRBJ2-1; D not certain. The germline gives CDR1 SGDLS, CDR2 YYNGEE. The length of the CDR3 is 12 residues. Trimming pared 4 bases from V and 5 bases from J, leaving 7 bases between. The CDR3 nucleotides read TGTGCCAGCAGCCCGCATAACAATGAGCAGTTCTTC. Translation gives CASSPHNNEQFF.